This T cell receptor beta chain was identified in a study of T cells in Graves' hyperthyroidism and ophthalmopathy. In this sample, this clonotype turned up many times. The CDR3 regions of TCR beta were amplified from RNA transcripts. The study used the HTBI primer set for a first-round RT-PCR of the TCR CDR3. Using its own MiXCR run on the multiplex PCR reads, TCRdb lists one record per CDR3 protein. The profile shows about 640,000 distinct CDR3 sequences, about 14% of them singletons. Germline CDR1 and CDR2: MGHRA and YSYEKL. This CDR3 has 13 residues. Trimming cost V 1 base and J 7 bases; bases outside gene matches: 1.

This chain joins TRBV4-1 and TRBJ2-1, with 7 bases identical to TRBD2. The sequencing sample was made of blood. This sequence originates from a woman aged 45-65 years with Graves' ophthalmopathy. Here the CDR3 DNA reads TGCGCCAGCAGCCAAGTCGGGAGGAATGAGCAGTTCTTC. It encodes CASSQVGRNEQFF.